One sample yielded the 14 T cell receptor beta chains listed below, sequenced in a study of shared clonotypes between healthy human individuals. The repertoire was sequenced with immunoSEQ multiplex PCR; TCRdb's copy has only in-frame clones and lacks some. The data contain roughly 2.5 million clones, approximately 94% of them singletons. Sequencing used naive CD4+ T cells sorted from blood. Subset meaning: CD45RA+ positively selected. All receptors derive from a man aged 18 to 29 in good health.

CDR3 bases: TGTGCCACCAGCAGAGATAGCAGGACTAGCGGGCCGGGGGAGACCCAGTACTTC. It yields the protein CATSRDSRTSGPGETQYF. The chain is built from TRBV15 and TRBJ2-5, with 11 bases that match TRBD2. CDR1 and CDR2 from the germline V gene are LNHNV and YYDKDF (reference sequence). The CDR3 length is 18 residues. V was pared by 0 bases and J by 5 bases, with 11 bases of the junction left unmatched.

This clone was counted between two and nine times. At the DNA level, this CDR3 is encoded by other sequences in the same sample as well. This rearrangement joins TRBV10-3 to TRBJ1-1; D gene unclear. V shed 6 bases and J shed 3 bases, with 8 bases lying between them. Per the germline V gene, CDR1 is ENHRY and CDR2 is SYGVKD. The CDR3 is 12 amino acids. The CDR3 region has the DNA TGTGCCATCAGGGAATTGGACACTGAAGCTTTCTTT. Its protein is CAIRELDTEAFF.

V is TRBV6-1 and J is TRBJ2-1, with no clear D. Germline CDR1 is MNHNS and CDR2 is SASEGT. This CDR3 region has 16 residues. V lost 1 base, J lost 1 base, and 11 bases lay in between. This CDR3 reads CASSEEKGLSYNEQFF. DNA of the CDR3: TGTGCCAGCAGTGAAGAAAAGGGTTTGTCCTACAATGAGCAGTTCTTC.

A single count supports this clone. This chain links TRBV18 with TRBJ2-7; perhaps TRBD1 as D (5 bases). Trimming cost V 6 bases and J 5 bases, with 17 bases left between them. Germline V CDR1 and CDR2: KGHSH, LQKENI. This CDR3 spans 14 amino acids. The CDR3 protein is CASSPQQGLHEQYF. The CDR3 coding sequence is TGTGCCAGCTCGCCCCAGCAGGGTCTGCACGAGCAGTACTTC.

The chain recombines TRBV19 with TRBJ2-7; 14 nucleotides line up with TRBD2. The CDR3 sequence is 18 residues long. Germline V gene data show CDR1 as LNHDA and CDR2 as SQIVND (reference sequence). Unmatched junction bases numbered 10, after V lost 5 bases and J lost 1 base. CDR3 in DNA: TGTGCCAGTAGTTCACCGGGACTAGCGGGAGAGAAGTCCTACGAGCAGTACTTC. Amino acids: CASSSPGLAGEKSYEQYF.

The J gene is TRBJ1-1, the V gene TRBV19, with D unclear. The ends were cut back, 10 bases at V and 5 bases at J, with 23 bases in the middle. The CDR3 is 15 residues long. Per the germline V gene, CDR1 is LNHDA and CDR2 is SQIVND (reference sequence). The CDR3 here is CATSSGIGEWTEAFF. For the CDR3, the DNA is TGTGCCACCAGTAGTGGGATCGGAGAATGGACTGAAGCTTTCTTT.

Notes on this clone: Other DNA sequences in this specimen translate into the identical CDR3. CDR3 residues: CASSLGQGGQPQHF. The CDR3 region has the DNA TGTGCCAGCAGCTTGGGACAGGGCGGCCAGCCCCAGCATTTT. This chain connects TRBV7-2 to TRBJ1-5, with 9 bases fitting TRBD1. Germline V gene data show CDR1 as SGHTA and CDR2 as FQGNSA. CDR3 length: 14 amino acids. The trim removed 3 bases at V and 7 bases at J, leaving 4 bases unmatched.

J is TRBJ2-2 and V is TRBV5-1; 9 bases fit TRBD1. Germline lookup yields CDR1 SGHRS and CDR2 YFSETQ. The CDR3 covers 15 residues. V was pared by 5 bases and J by 4 bases, with 6 bases of the junction left unmatched. CDR3 DNA sequence: TGCGCCAGCAGGACGACAGGGGGGAGCACCGGGGAGCTGTTTTTT. Protein sequence: CASRTTGGSTGELFF.

This chain connects TRBV30 to TRBJ2-2; 10 positions agree with TRBD2. Germline CDR1 reads GTSNPN; CDR2 reads SVGIG (reference sequence). This CDR3 has 18 amino acids. Trimming at V came to 0 bases and at J to 0 bases, leaving 7 bases not matched to a gene. The CDR3, as DNA: TGTGCCTGGAGTGTAAGACTAGCGGGCATCGCGAACACCGGGGAGCTGTTTTTT. It encodes CAWSVRLAGIANTGELFF. The full variable domain, completed using reference TRBV30 and TRBJ2-2, is SQTIHQWPATLVQPVGSPLSLECTVEGTSNPNLYWYRQAAGRGLQLLFYSVGIGQISSEVPQNLSASRPQDRQFILSSKKLLLSDSGFYLCAWSVRLAGIANTGELFFGEGSRLTVL.

The gene calls are TRBV6-6 and TRBJ1-6; 7 bases are shared with TRBD1. Germline lookup yields CDR1 MNHNY and CDR2 SVGAGI (reference sequence). The CDR3 totals 16 residues. The V and J ends lost 2 bases and 10 bases, in that order; junction bases with no gene match: 11. CDR3 coding DNA: TGTGCCAGCAGTTACGAGGGCGGGCAGGGGGGGTCACCCCTCCACTTT. Residues: CASSYEGGQGGSPLHF.

CDR3 bases: TGTGCCAGCAGTGAAGATCCGGGCGCCTCTTACGAGCAGTACTTC. Protein product: CASSEDPGASYEQYF. The V call is TRBV2, the J call TRBJ2-7; D not certain. Germline CDR1 reads SNHLY; CDR2 reads FYNNEI. V was cut by 1 base and J by 4 bases, with 14 bases left in between. CDR3 length: 15 residues.

The rearrangement links TRBV5-4 to TRBJ2-2, with TRBD2 matching 7 bases. Germline assignment: CDR1 SGHNT and CDR2 YYREEE (reference sequence). The V and J ends lost 6 bases and 0 bases, in that order; junction bases with no gene match: 11. This CDR3 contains 17 residues. The CDR3, as DNA: TGTGCCAGCATCATGGGAGCGGGGCCGTCGAACACCGGGGAGCTGTTTTTT. Translating gives CASIMGAGPSNTGELFF.

This chain connects TRBV5-1 to TRBJ2-7; TRBD1 or TRBD2 may be the D gene (6 bases each). The CDR3 extends over 17 amino acids. V was pared by 5 bases and J by 0 bases, with 21 bases between. Germline V CDR1 and CDR2: SGHRS, YFSETQ. The CDR3 reads CASRLGVGGGPSYEQYF. The CDR3 coding sequence is TGCGCCAGCAGACTCGGCGTCGGAGGGGGACCCTCCTACGAGCAGTACTTC.

The CDR3 is CASSLYTGYNEQFF. The CDR3 DNA reads TGTGCCAGCAGCTTATACACTGGGTACAATGAGCAGTTCTTC. The chain combines TRBV11-2 with TRBJ2-1; D is unresolved. Germline V gene sequence: CDR1 SGHAT, CDR2 FQNNGV. The CDR3 is 14 residues long. The germline V and J ends were trimmed by 2 bases and 4 bases, with 9 bases remaining between them.